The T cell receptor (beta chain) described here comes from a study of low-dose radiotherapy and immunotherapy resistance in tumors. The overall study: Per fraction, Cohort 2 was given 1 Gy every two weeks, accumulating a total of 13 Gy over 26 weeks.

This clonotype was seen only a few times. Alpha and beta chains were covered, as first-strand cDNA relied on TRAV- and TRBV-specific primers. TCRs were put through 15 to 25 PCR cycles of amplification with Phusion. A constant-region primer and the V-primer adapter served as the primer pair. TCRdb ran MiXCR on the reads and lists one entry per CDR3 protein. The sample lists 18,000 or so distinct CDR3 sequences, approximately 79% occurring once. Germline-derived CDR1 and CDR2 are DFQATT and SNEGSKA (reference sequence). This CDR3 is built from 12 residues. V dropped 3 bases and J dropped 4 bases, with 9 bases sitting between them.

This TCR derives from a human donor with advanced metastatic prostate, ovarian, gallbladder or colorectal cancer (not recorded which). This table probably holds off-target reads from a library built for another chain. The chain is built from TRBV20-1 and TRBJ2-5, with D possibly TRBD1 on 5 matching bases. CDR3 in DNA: TGCAGTGCTAGTATCCAGGGAGAGACCCAGTACTTC. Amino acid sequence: CSASIQGETQYF.